This TCR beta chain comes out of a study of T cells in narcolepsy (dated by TCRdb to the late 2010s). As for the study more broadly: Healthy control donors were enrolled in the study alongside patients who had narcolepsy type 1 or type 2 (NT1, NT2). The study sought autoreactive T cells targeting hypocretin neuron self-antigens (hypocretin, TRIB2) in narcolepsy patients, using TCR Vbeta sequencing to track clonotypes in blood and CSF.

Broader findings and caveats from the paper: HCRT-specific and TRIB2-specific autoreactive clonotypes were highlighted in plots that compared CD4+ T cell clonotypes in CSF versus blood from the same patient. Autoreactive clonotypes were reported to be detected serially in the blood of the same patients and of different patients, but not in the blood of healthy controls. Numbers of sequenced blood memory CD4+ clonotypes were comparable, with averages of some 38,000 in patients and 30,000 to 35,000 in controls. Certain blood memory CD4+ repertoires from patients and controls had no sequences that matched autoreactive T cell clones.

Based on the germline V gene (reference sequence), the CDR1 and CDR2 sequences are SEHNR and FQNEAQ. Spanning cysteine to phenylalanine, the CDR3 consists of 13 amino acids. The DNA shown is the 39-base CDR3, in frame from base 1. V gives up 1 base and J gives up 5 bases, and the segment between their germline ends measures 8 bases. With regard to this clone: Its recognized antigen is unknown. Base qualities were left out, and no much larger clone turns up one base away.

For TCR Vbeta sequencing, memory CD4+ T cells were sorted ex vivo from the peripheral blood of narcolepsy patients and healthy controls. Library prep was done by the immunoSEQ multiplex PCR assay. The clones in this table, taken by TCRdb from immuneACCESS, are in-frame only. Not every clone is retained; where verified, under half of the shortfall comes from an unresolved V gene, and the cause of the rest is unknown. This sample lists under 35,000 clones; 83% were detected once. In total, the top ten clones hold roughly 0.68% of the sample. This receptor was obtained from a human donor in good health. Here the chain combines TRBV7-9 and TRBJ1-2; no D gene is confidently identified. The material sequenced was memory (CD45RA-) CD4+ T cells from blood. The sample's cell subset or site label, decoded: memory T cells sorted ex vivo from peripheral blood. The CDR3 here reads CASSLEAGYGYTF. The bases are TGTGCCAGCAGCTTAGAAGCGGGGTATGGCTACACCTTC.